This TCR beta chain stems from a study of beta chain features in type 1 diabetes. The germline CDR1 and CDR2 sequences are SGHTA and FQGNSA. CDR3 length equals 15 residues. The V gene end was trimmed by 5 bases and the J gene end by 3 bases; junction bases not matched to a gene: 8. The authors reverse transcribed all of the isolated RNA, so sequencing captured expressed TCRB transcripts. Clones were read by immunoSEQ multiplex PCR, and TCRdb kept only the in-frame ones, dropping some. The sample lists 70,000 to 90,000 clones, about a third occurring once. The specimen was stem cell memory CD4+ T cells from blood. This clonotype originated in a woman aged 18-29 years in good health. The rearrangement links TRBV7-2 to TRBJ2-7; TRBD1 matches at 9 bases. The CDR3 bases are TGTGCCAGCAGCGCTCGGACAGGGGAACACTACGAGCAGTACTTC. Residues: CASSARTGEHYEQYF. Full variable domain (remainder filled in from reference TRBV7-2 and TRBJ2-7): GAGVSQSPSNKVTEKGKDVELRCDPISGHTALYWYRQSLGQGLEFLIYFQGNSAPDKSGLPSDRFSAERTGGSVSTLTIQRTQQEDSAVYLCASSARTGEHYEQYFGPGTRLTVT.